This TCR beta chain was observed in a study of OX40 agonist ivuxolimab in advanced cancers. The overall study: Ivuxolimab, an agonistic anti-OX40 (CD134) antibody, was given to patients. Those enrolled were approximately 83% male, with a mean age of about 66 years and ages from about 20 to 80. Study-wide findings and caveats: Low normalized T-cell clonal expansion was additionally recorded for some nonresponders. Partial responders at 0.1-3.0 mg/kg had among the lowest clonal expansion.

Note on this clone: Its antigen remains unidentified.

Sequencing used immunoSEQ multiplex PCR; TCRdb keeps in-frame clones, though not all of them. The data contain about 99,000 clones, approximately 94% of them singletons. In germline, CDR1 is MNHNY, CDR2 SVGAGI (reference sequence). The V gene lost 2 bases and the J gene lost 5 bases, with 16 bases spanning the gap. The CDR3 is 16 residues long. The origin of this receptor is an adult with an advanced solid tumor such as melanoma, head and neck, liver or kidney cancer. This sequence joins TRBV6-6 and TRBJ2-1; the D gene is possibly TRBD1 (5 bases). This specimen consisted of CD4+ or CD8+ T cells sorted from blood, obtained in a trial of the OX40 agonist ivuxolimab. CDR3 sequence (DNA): TGTGCCAGCAGTTACGGGCCCTGGGGCAGGGACAATGAGCAGTTCTTC. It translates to CASSYGPWGRDNEQFF.